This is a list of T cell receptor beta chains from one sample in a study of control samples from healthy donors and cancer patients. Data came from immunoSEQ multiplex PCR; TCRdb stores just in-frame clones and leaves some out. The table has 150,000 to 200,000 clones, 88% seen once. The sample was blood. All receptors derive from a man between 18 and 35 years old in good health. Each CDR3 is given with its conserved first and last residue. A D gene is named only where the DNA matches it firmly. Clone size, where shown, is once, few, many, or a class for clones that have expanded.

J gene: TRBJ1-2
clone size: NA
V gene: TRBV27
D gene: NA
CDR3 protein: CASREISEVGYTF
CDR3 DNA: TGTGCCAGCAGGGAGATCTCGGAGGTCGGCTACACCTTC

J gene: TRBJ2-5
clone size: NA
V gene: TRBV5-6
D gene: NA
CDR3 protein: CASSLTFGRETQYF
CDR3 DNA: TGTGCCAGCAGCTTGACCTTTGGGCGAGAGACCCAGTACTTC

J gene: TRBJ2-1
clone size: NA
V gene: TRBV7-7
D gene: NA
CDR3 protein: CASSFALDSYNEQFF
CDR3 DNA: TGTGCCAGCAGCTTTGCGCTCGACTCCTACAATGAGCAGTTCTTC

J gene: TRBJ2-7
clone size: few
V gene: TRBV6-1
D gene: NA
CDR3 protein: CASSEEGGGSYEQYF
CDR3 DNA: TGTGCCAGCAGTGAAGAGGGAGGGGGCTCCTACGAGCAGTACTTC

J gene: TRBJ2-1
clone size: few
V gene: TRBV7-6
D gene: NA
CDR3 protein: CASSSLTSSYNEQFF
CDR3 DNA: TGTGCCAGCAGCTCTCTGACGAGCTCCTACAATGAGCAGTTCTTC

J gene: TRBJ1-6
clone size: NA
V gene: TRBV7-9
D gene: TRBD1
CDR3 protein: CASSFAGTGNSPLHF
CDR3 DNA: TGTGCCAGCAGCTTCGCCGGGACAGGGAATTCACCCCTCCACTTT

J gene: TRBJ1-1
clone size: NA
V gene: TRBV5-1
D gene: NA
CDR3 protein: CASSLVLRGGEAFF
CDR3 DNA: TGCGCCAGCAGCTTGGTCCTCCGGGGCGGTGAAGCTTTCTTT

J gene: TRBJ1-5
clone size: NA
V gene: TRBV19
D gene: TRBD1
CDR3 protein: CASSRTGRDNQPQHF
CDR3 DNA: TGTGCCAGTAGCCGGACAGGGAGAGACAATCAGCCCCAGCATTTT

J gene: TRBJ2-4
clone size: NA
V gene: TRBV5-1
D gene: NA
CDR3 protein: CASSLATGRNIQYF
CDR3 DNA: TGCGCCAGCAGCTTGGCTACAGGGAGAAACATTCAGTACTTC

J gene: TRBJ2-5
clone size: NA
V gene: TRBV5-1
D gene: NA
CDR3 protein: CASSLAGRPQETQYF
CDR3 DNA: TGCGCCAGCAGCTTGGCCGGCAGGCCCCAAGAGACCCAGTACTTC

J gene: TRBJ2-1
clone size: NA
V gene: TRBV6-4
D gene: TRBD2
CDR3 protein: CASSTGTSNEQFF
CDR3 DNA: TGTGCCAGCAGTACCGGGACTAGCAATGAGCAGTTCTTC

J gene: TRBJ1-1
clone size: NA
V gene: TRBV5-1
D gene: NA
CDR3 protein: CASNPQGRQSTEAFF
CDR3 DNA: TGCGCCAGCAATCCCCAGGGCCGACAAAGCACTGAAGCTTTCTTT

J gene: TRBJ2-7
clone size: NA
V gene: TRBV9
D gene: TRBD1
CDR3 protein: CASSVGTGPHEQYF
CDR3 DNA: TGTGCCAGCAGCGTCGGGACAGGGCCCCACGAGCAGTACTTC

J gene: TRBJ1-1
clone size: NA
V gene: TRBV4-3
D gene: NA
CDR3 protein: CASSQEVWSEAFF
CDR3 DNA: TGCGCCAGCAGCCAAGAGGTTTGGTCTGAAGCTTTCTTT

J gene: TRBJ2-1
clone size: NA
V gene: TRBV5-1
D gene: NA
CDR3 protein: CASSFAGASYNEQFF
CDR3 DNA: TGCGCCAGCAGCTTTGCGGGGGCTTCCTACAATGAGCAGTTCTTC

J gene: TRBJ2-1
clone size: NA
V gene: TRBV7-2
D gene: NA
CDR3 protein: CASSLYGWTVPSEQFF
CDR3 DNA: TGTGCCAGCAGCTTATACGGGTGGACAGTTCCGAGTGAGCAGTTCTTC

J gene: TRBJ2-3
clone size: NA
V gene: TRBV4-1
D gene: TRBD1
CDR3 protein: CASSQDIKTGADTQYF
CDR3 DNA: TGCGCCAGCAGCCAAGATATCAAGACAGGGGCAGATACGCAGTATTTT

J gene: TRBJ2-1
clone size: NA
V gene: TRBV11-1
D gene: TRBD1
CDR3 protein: CASSFGQGYNEQFF
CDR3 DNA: TGTGCCAGCAGCTTTGGACAGGGATACAATGAGCAGTTCTTC

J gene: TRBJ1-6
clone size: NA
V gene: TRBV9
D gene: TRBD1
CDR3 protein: CASSVAGDRVNSPLHF
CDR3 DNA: TGTGCCAGCAGCGTAGCGGGGGACAGGGTAAATTCACCCCTCCACTTT

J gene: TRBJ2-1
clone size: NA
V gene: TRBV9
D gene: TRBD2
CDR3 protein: CASSLRGGYNEQFF
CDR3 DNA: TGTGCCAGCAGCCTCCGGGGGGGCTACAATGAGCAGTTCTTC

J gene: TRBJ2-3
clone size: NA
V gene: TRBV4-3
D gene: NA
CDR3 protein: CASSQEAHDGTQYF
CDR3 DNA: TGCGCCAGCAGCCAAGAGGCGCACGACGGTACGCAGTATTTT

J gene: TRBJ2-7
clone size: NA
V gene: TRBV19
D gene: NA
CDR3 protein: CASSIRTHSTYEQYF
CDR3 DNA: TGTGCCAGTAGTATCCGGACCCACAGCACCTACGAGCAGTACTTC

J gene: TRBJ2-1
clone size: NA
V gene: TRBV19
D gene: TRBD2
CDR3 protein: CASNQRAGGSYNEQFF
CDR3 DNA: TGTGCCAGTAACCAGAGGGCGGGGGGCTCCTACAATGAGCAGTTCTTC

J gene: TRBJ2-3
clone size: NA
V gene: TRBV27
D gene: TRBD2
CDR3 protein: CASSYIAGSTDTQYF
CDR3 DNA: TGTGCCAGCAGTTACATAGCGGGATCCACAGATACGCAGTATTTT

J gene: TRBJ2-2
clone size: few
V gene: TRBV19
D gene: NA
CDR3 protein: CASSGPYTGELFF
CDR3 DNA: TGTGCCAGTAGCGGACCTTACACCGGGGAGCTGTTTTTT

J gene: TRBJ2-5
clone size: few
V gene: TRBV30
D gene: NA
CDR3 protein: CAWNRGGGETQYF
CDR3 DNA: TGTGCCTGGAACAGGGGAGGAGGAGAGACCCAGTACTTC

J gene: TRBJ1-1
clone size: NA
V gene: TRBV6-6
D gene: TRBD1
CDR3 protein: CASSIDRGGTEAFF
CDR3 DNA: TGTGCCAGCAGTATAGACAGGGGGGGCACTGAAGCTTTCTTT

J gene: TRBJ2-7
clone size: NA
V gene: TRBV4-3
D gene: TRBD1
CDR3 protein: CASSHGTDNYEQYF
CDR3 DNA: TGCGCCAGCAGCCACGGGACAGACAACTACGAGCAGTACTTC

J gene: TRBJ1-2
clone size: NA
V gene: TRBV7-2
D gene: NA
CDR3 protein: CASTPSQFWGYTF
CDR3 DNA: TGTGCCAGCACCCCCAGCCAGTTCTGGGGCTACACCTTC

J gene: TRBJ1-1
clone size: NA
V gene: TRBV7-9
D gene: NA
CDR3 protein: CASSLYQIQHTEAFF
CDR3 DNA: TGTGCCAGCAGCTTATATCAGATACAGCACACTGAAGCTTTCTTT

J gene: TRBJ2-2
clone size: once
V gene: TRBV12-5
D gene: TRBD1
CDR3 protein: CASGLVLGQDLGELFF
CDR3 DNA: TGTGCTAGTGGTTTGGTCCTGGGACAGGACCTCGGGGAGCTGTTTTTT

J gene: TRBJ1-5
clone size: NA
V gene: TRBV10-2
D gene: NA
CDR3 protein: CASTDGGSQPQHF
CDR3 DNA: TGCGCCAGCACCGATGGGGGGTCTCAGCCCCAGCATTTT

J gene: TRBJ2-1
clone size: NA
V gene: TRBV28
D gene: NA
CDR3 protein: CASSEEWGRGAHNEQFF
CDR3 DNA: TGTGCCAGCAGTGAAGAATGGGGCAGGGGGGCCCACAATGAGCAGTTCTTC

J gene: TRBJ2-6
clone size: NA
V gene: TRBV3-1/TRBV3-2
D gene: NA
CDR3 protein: CASSLSLQGYGANVLTF
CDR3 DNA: TGTGCCAGCAGCCTTAGCCTCCAGGGGTATGGGGCCAACGTCCTGACTTTC

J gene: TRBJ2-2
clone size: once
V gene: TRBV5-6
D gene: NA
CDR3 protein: CASSLGSGELFF
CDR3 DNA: TGTGCCAGCAGCTTGGGGTCCGGGGAGCTGTTTTTT

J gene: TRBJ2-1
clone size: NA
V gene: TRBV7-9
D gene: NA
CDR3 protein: CASSQQMRGDYNEQFF
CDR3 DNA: TGTGCCAGCAGCCAGCAGATGCGGGGAGACTACAATGAGCAGTTCTTC

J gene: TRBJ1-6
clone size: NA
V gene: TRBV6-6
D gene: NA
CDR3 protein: CASSYSFAGGNSPLHF
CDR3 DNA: TGTGCCAGCAGTTACTCCTTCGCAGGAGGTAATTCACCCCTCCACTTT

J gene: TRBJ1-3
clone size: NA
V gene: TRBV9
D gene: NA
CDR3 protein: CASSVMGTNSGNTIYF
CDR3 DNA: TGTGCCAGCAGCGTTATGGGGACTAACTCTGGAAACACCATATATTTT

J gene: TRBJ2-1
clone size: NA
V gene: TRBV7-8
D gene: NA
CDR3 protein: CASSLFPSNEQFF
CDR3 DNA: TGTGCCAGCAGCTTATTCCCCTCCAATGAGCAGTTCTTC

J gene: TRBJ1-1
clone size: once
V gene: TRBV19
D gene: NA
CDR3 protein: CAAGSKQNTEAFF
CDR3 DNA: TGTGCCGCGGGCAGTAAGCAGAACACTGAAGCTTTCTTT

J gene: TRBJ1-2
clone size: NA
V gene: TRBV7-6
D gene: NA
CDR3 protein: CASSPSNYGYTF
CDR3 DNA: TGTGCCAGCAGCCCCTCTAACTATGGCTACACCTTC

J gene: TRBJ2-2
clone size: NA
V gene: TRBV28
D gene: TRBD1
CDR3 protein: CASSPRGLYTGELFF
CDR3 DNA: TGTGCCAGCAGTCCAAGGGGGCTCTACACCGGGGAGCTGTTTTTT

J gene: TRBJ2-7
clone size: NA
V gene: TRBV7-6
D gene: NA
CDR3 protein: CASSLEAGGGFHEQYF
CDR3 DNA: TGTGCCAGCAGCTTAGAGGCAGGGGGAGGGTTCCACGAGCAGTACTTC

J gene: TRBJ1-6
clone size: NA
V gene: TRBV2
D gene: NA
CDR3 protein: CASSEVALVPSPLHF
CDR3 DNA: TGTGCCAGCAGTGAAGTAGCACTAGTGCCTTCACCCCTCCACTTT

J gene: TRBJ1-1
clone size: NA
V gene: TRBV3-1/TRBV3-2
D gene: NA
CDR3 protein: CASSSLPLNTEAFF
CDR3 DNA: TGTGCCAGCAGCTCCCTACCACTGAACACTGAAGCTTTCTTT

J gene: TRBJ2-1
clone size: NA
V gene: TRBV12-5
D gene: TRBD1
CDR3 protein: CASVPGTGGNEQFF
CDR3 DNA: TGTGCTAGTGTCCCCGGGACAGGGGGCAATGAGCAGTTCTTC

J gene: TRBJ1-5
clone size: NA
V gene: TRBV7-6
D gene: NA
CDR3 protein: CASSLAGPGNQPQHF
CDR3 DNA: TGTGCCAGCAGCTTAGCAGGGCCGGGCAATCAGCCCCAGCATTTT

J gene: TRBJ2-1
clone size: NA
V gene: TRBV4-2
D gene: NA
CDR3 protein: CASSQELGAWNEQFF
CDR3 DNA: TGTGCCAGCAGCCAAGAGTTGGGCGCCTGGAATGAGCAGTTCTTC

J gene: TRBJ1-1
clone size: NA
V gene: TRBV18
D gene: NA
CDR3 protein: CASSPNLRGDTEAFF
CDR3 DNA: TGTGCCAGCTCACCGAACCTCAGGGGAGACACTGAAGCTTTCTTT

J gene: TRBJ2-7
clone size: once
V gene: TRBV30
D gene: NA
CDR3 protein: CAWSVNRIYEQYF
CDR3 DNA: TGTGCCTGGAGTGTGAACAGGATCTACGAGCAGTACTTC